Below, 8 T cell receptor beta chains from the same sample are listed, as sequenced in a study of regulatory T cells in long-lasting Graves disease. The sample's time point: newly diagnosed GD, antithyroid drugs for less than 3 months. After RNA was extracted from PBMCs, the TCR library was made from it. Library construction for TCR beta used iRepertoire HTBI primers and Arm-PCR of CDR3 regions. TCRdb re-called the multiplex PCR reads through MiXCR, storing one row per CDR3 protein. The data show more than 350,000 distinct CDR3 sequences, with under 15% seen just once and over 15% held by the top ten. The same data also went into a second study, on T cells in Graves' hyperthyroidism and ophthalmopathy.

The sample here was peripheral blood mononuclear cells (PBMCs), taken at new diagnosis, from a patient treated with antithyroid drugs. The source of these receptors is a woman under 40 with Graves disease.

This clonotype was found many times. CDR3 sequence reads: CASSPRSRPYF. The CDR3 bases are TGTGCCAGCAGTCCGCGGAGCCGCCCGTACTTC. This chain connects TRBV6-1 to TRBJ2-5; no reliable D call. The CDR3 spans 11 residues. Germline V gene lookup returns CDR1 MNHNS and CDR2 SASEGT. V lost 5 bases and J lost 13, with 14 bases in between.

This clonotype was recorded a few times. The chain is built from TRBV4-1 and TRBJ1-2; D is uncertain. CDR1 and CDR2 from the germline V gene are MGHRA and YSYEKL. The CDR3 totals 15 residues. V was cut by 1 base and J by 4 bases, with 13 bases left in between. DNA for the CDR3: TGCGCCAGCAGCCAAGGGGAAGCAAATTTCTATGGCTACACCTTC. This codes for CASSQGEANFYGYTF.

This clonotype was detected many times. V usage is TRBV11-2 and J usage is TRBJ2-2; D gene unclear. Trimming removed 0 bases from V and 7 bases from J, with 6 bases in between. The CDR3 is 13 amino acids. From germline, CDR1 is SGHAT and CDR2 FQNNGV. The CDR3 nucleotides are TGTGCCAGCAGCTTAGATCGGAACGGGGAGCTGTTTTTT. Encoded protein: CASSLDRNGELFF. The variable domain in full, completed from reference TRBV11-2 and TRBJ2-2, reads EAGVAQSPRYKIIEKRQSVAFWCNPISGHATLYWYQQILGQGPKLLIQFQNNGVVDDSQLPKDRFSAERLKGVDSTLKIQPAKLEDSAVYLCASSLDRNGELFFGEGSRLTVL.

This chain connects TRBV7-2 to TRBJ2-3, with D tentatively TRBD2 (5 bases). From germline, CDR1 is SGHTA and CDR2 FQGNSA. This CDR3 has 15 residues. V shed 5 bases and J shed 0 bases, with 12 bases lying between them. DNA for the CDR3: TGTGCCAGCAGCCCGAGCGGCGCTAGCACAGATACGCAGTATTTT. Its translation is CASSPSGASTDTQYF.

This clonotype occurred a few times. The V gene is TRBV28, the J gene TRBJ2-1; D gene uncertain. The V gene lost 3 bases and the J gene lost 1 base, with 10 bases spanning the gap. Germline CDR1 reads MDHEN; CDR2 reads SYDVKM. This CDR3 region has 15 residues. The CDR3 reads CASSFRVSSYNEQFF. The CDR3 nucleotides read TGTGCCAGCAGTTTTAGAGTTAGTTCCTACAATGAGCAGTTCTTC.

This clonotype appeared a few times. Since a much larger clone is just one base distant, this may be a read error. The CDR3 region has the DNA TGTGTCAGCAACCCCGGGACAGCACGCACAGATACGCAGTATTTT. Its translation is CVSNPGTARTDTQYF. The V and J genes are TRBV27 and TRBJ2-3, with 7 nucleotides matching TRBD1. The CDR3 runs 15 residues. Germline CDR1 MNHEY, CDR2 SMNVEV (reference sequence).

The chain couples TRBV6-1 to TRBJ1-5, with D hard to call. This CDR3 region has 13 residues. CDR1 MNHNS and CDR2 SASEGT come from the germline V gene. With 6 bases removed from V and 0 bases from J, the gap between germline ends came to 6 bases. The CDR3, as DNA: TGTGCCAGCAGGGTGGCTAGCAATCAGCCCCAGCATTTT. Protein: CASRVASNQPQHF.

This chain joins TRBV27 and TRBJ2-7, with D possibly called TRBD1 or TRBD2 (5 bases each). The CDR3 is 12 residues long. Germline V gene data show CDR1 as MNHEY and CDR2 as SMNVEV (reference sequence). Trimming took off 5 bases at V and 6 bases at J, with 11 bases between the two ends. DNA of the CDR3: TGTGCCAGCAGTGGGACGGCCCGCGAGCAGTACTTC. Amino acid sequence: CASSGTAREQYF.